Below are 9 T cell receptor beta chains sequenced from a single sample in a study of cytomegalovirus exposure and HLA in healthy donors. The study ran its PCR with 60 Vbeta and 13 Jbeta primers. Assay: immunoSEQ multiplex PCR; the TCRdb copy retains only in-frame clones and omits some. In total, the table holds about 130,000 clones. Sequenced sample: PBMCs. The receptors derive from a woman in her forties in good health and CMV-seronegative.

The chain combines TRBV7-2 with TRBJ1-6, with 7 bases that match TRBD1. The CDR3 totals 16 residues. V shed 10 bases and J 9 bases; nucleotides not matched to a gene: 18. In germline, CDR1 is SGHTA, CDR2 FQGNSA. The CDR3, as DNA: TGTGCCAACCAGCTTCCGGGCAGGGGGAACGGTTCACCCCTCCACTTT. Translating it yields CANQLPGRGNGSPLHF.

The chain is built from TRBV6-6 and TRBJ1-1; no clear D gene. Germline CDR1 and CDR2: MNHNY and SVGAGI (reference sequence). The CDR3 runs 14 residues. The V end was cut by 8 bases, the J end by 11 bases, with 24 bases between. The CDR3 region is CASSYLSRAESAFF. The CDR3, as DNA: TGTGCCAGCTCCTACCTAAGTAGAGCGGAGAGCGCTTTCTTT.

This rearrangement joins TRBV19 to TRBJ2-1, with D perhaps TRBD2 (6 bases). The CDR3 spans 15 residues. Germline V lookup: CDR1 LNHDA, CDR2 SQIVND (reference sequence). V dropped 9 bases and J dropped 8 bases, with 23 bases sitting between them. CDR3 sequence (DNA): TGTGCCAGCACTACAATAGCGGAGGGTCGGGATGAGCAGTTCTTC. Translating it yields CASTTIAEGRDEQFF.

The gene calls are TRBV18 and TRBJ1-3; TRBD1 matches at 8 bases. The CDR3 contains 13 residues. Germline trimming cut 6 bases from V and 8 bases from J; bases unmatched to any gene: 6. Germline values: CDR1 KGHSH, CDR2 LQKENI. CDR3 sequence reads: CASSAQTGDTIYF. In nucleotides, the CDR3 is TGTGCCAGCTCTGCACAGACAGGGGACACCATATATTTT.

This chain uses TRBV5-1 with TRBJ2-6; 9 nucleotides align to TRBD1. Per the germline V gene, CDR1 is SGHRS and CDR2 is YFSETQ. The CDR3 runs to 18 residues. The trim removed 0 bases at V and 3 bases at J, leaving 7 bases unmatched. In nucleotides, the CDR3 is TGCGCCAGCAGCTTGGACAGGGGGCACTCAGGTGGGGCCAACGTCCTGACTTTC. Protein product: CASSLDRGHSGGANVLTF.

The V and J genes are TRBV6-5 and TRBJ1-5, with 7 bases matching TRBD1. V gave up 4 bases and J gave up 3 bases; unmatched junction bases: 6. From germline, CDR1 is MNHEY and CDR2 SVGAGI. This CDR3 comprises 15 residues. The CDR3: CASSSGQVLNQPQHF. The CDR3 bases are TGTGCCAGCAGTTCCGGACAGGTCCTCAATCAGCCCCAGCATTTT.

DNA for the CDR3: TGTGCCAGCAGCTCAGGTTACGCGAACACCGGGGAGCTGTTTTTT. Protein sequence: CASSSGYANTGELFF. The chain uses TRBV5-8 and TRBJ2-2, with D unresolved. In germline, CDR1 is SGHTS, CDR2 YDEGEE. This CDR3 region has 15 residues. V dropped 3 bases and J dropped 0 bases, with 9 bases sitting between them.

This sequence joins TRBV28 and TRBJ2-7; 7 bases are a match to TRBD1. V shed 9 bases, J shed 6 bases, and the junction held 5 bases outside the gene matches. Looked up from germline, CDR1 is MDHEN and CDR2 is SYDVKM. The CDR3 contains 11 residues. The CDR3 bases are TGTGCCAGTGGTACAGGGGCCGAGCAGTACGTC. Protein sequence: CASGTGAEQYV.

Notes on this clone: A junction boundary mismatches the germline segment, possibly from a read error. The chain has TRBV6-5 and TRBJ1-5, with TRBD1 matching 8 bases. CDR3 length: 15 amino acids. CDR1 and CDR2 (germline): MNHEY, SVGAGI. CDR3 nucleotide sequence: TGTGCCAGCAGGTCCTCCGGGACAGGCAATAAGCCCCAGCATTTT. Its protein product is CASRSSGTGNKPQHF.